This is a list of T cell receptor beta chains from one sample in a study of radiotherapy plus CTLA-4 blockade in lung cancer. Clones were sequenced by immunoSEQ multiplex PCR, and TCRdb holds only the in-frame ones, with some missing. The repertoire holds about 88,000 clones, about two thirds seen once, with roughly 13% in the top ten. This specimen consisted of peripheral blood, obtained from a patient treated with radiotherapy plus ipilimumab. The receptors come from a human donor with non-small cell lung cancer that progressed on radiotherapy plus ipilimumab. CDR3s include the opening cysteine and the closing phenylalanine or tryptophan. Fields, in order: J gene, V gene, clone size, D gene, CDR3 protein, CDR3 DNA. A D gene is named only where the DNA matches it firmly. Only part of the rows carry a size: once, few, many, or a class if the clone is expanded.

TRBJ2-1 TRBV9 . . CASSAMGAGALDEQFF TGTGCCAGCAGCGCTATGGGGGCGGGGGCTTTAGATGAGCAGTTCTTC
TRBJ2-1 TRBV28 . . CASSFPGHYEQFF TGTGCCAGCAGTTTCCCCGGACACTATGAGCAGTTCTTC
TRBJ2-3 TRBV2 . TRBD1 CASSDSYGQGADTQYF TGTGCCAGCTCCGACTCTTATGGACAGGGGGCAGATACGCAGTATTTT
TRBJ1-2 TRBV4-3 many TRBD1 CASSQDGQGPPDGYTF TGCGCCAGCAGCCAAGATGGACAGGGCCCTCCGGATGGCTACACCTTC
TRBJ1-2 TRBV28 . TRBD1 CASSPPDRVRANYGYTF TGTGCCAGCAGTCCACCGGACAGGGTCCGGGCTAACTATGGCTACACCTTC
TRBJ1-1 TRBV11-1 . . CASSLGFENTEAFF TGTGCCAGCAGCTTAGGGTTCGAGAACACTGAAGCTTTCTTT
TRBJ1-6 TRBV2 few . CASSLGGGNNSPLHF TGTGCCAGCTCTTTGGGAGGGGGAAATAATTCACCCCTCCACTTT
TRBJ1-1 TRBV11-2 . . CASSPPGLWNTEAFF TGTGCCAGCAGCCCGCCGGGACTTTGGAACACTGAAGCTTTCTTT
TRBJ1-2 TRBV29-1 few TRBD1 CSVEVGAGGRHGYTF TGCAGCGTTGAAGTGGGGGCAGGGGGGCGGCATGGCTACACCTTC
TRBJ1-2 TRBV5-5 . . CASSFGAEGGGGYTF TGTGCCAGCAGCTTCGGGGCCGAGGGCGGGGGAGGCTACACCTTC
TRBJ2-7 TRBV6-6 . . CASSAGGEQYF TGTGCCAGCAGCGCCGGGGGCGAGCAGTACTTC
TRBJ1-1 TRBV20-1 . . CSAIQVSEAFF TGCAGTGCTATACAGGTTTCTGAAGCTTTCTTT
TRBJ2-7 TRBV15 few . CATSRGYSSYEQYF TGTGCCACCAGCAGAGGCTATAGCTCCTACGAGCAGTACTTC
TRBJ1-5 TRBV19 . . CASSIDRRGRQPQHF TGTGCCAGTAGTATAGACCGGAGGGGGAGGCAGCCCCAGCATTTT
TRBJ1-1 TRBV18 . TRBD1 CASSPAQGGAREAFF TGTGCCAGCTCACCAGCCCAGGGGGGAGCCCGTGAAGCTTTCTTT
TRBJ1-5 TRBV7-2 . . CASSLGLNQPQHF TGTGCCAGCAGCTTAGGCCTCAATCAGCCCCAGCATTTT
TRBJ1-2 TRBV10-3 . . CAISERRTDYGYTF TGTGCCATCAGTGAGCGCCGGACGGACTATGGCTACACCTTC
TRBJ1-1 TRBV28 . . CASSPGRDVEAFF TGTGCCAGCAGTCCCGGACGGGACGTTGAAGCTTTCTTT
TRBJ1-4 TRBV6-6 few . CASRPGGDWYEKLFF TGTGCCAGCAGACCCGGCGGGGATTGGTATGAAAAACTGTTTTTT
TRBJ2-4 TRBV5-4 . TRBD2 CASSSTLAGRNIQYF TGTGCCAGCAGCTCAACTCTAGCGGGGCGCAACATTCAGTACTTC
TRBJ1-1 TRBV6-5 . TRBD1 CATRNSGQGNTEAFF TGTGCCACCCGAAACTCGGGACAGGGCAACACTGAAGCTTTCTTT
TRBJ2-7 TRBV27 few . CASSLLGDEQYF TGTGCCAGCAGTTTGCTGGGAGACGAGCAGTACTTC
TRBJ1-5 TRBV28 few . CASSFSGVGNQPQHF TGTGCCAGCAGTTTCTCGGGGGTGGGCAATCAGCCCCAGCATTTT
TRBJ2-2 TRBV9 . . CASSAPAGELFF TGTGCCAGCAGCGCCCCCGCGGGGGAGCTGTTTTTT
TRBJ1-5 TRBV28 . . CASSAPVSPNQPQHF TGTGCCAGCAGTGCTCCGGTCAGCCCCAATCAGCCCCAGCATTTT
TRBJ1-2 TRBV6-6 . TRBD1 CASSYWTGDYGYTF TGTGCCAGCAGTTACTGGACAGGGGACTATGGCTACACCTTC
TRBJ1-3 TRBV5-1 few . CASSLDQSSGNTIYF TGCGCCAGCAGCTTGGACCAGAGCTCTGGAAACACCATATATTTT
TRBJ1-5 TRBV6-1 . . CASSESYTAQPQHF TGTGCCAGCAGTGAATCTTACACGGCCCAGCCCCAGCATTTT
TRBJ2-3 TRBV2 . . CASSVQSFTQYF TGTGCCAGCAGTGTACAGAGTTTCACGCAGTATTTT
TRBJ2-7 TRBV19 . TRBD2 CASSISLAGGYEQYF TGTGCCAGTAGTATTTCACTAGCGGGGGGATACGAGCAGTACTTC
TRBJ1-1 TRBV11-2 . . CASSLRGGGTEAFF TGTGCCAGCAGCTTAAGAGGAGGGGGGACTGAAGCTTTCTTT
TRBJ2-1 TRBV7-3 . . CASSPGVSYNEQFF TGTGCCAGCAGCCCGGGGGTGTCCTACAATGAGCAGTTCTTC
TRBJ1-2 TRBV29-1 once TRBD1 CSVSINQGALGYTF TGCAGCGTTTCTATAAACCAGGGGGCATTAGGCTACACCTTC
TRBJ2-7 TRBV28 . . CASGQGGYEQYF TGTGCCAGCGGGCAGGGGGGCTACGAGCAGTACTTC
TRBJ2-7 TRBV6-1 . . CAGGGLPRTEQYF TGTGCCGGCGGCGGCTTACCGAGAACCGAGCAGTACTTC
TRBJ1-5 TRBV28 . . CASSYLNQPQHF TGTGCCAGCAGTTATTTGAATCAGCCCCAGCATTTT
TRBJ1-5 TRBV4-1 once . CASSQDSGESHQPQHF TGCGCCAGCAGCCAAGATTCTGGGGAAAGCCATCAGCCCCAGCATTTT
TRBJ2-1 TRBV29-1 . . CSVAGGPKTRPFSYNEQFF TGCAGCGTTGCCGGAGGACCTAAGACCCGACCCTTTTCCTACAATGAGCAGTTCTTC
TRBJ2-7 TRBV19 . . CASNSGPSYEQYF TGTGCCAGTAACTCGGGGCCCTCCTACGAGCAGTACTTC
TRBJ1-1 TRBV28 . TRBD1 CASTPQATGYYTEAFF TGTGCCAGCACCCCACAAGCGACAGGGTATTACACTGAAGCTTTCTTT
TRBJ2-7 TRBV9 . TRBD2 CASSLLAGSYEQYF TGTGCCAGCAGCCTGCTAGCGGGATCCTACGAGCAGTACTTC
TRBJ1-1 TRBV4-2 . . CASSHPDRGSRDTEAFF TGTGCCAGCAGCCATCCCGACAGAGGGAGTCGGGACACTGAAGCTTTCTTT
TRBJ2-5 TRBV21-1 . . CASSIESLIIYGGLQETQYF TGTGCCAGCAGCATTGAGAGTCTGATTATTTACGGGGGGTTACAAGAGACCCAGTACTTC
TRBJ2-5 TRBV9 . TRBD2 CASSTPGGQETQYF TGTGCCAGCAGCACTCCGGGAGGCCAAGAGACCCAGTACTTC
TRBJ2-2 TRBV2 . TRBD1 CASKGGQGDTGELFF TGTGCCAGCAAAGGGGGACAGGGGGACACCGGGGAGCTGTTTTTT
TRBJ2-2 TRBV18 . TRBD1 CASSQGQERVGELFF TGTGCCAGCTCACAAGGACAGGAACGAGTCGGGGAGCTGTTTTTT
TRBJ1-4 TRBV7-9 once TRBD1 CASSQGQGREKLFF TGTGCCAGCAGCCAGGGACAGGGAAGGGAAAAACTGTTTTTT
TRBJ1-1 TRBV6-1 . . CASSRTGNIAFF TGTGCCAGCAGCAGAACAGGGAATATAGCTTTCTTT